The 6 T cell receptor beta chains below were found in one sample sequenced in a study of T-cell memory formation after mild COVID-19. TCRdb redid the calling of the 5' RACE reads with MiXCR, one entry per CDR3 protein. Here the sample spans some 180,000 distinct CDR3 sequences, around 18% being singletons. What was sequenced was PBMCs or a T cell subset sorted from them (not recorded which). The receptors derive from a man aged 18 to 29 who had mild COVID-19 (a few samples of this study predate the infection). Cell type and time point are not known.

This clonotype was seen a few times. The V and J genes are TRBV29-1 and TRBJ1-2; 8 nucleotides align to TRBD1. This CDR3 is 13 amino acids long. V lost 7 bases and J lost 3; bases outside the gene matches: 7. Germline CDR1 SQVTM, CDR2 ANQGSEA. The CDR3 protein is CSARDRSYYGYTF. CDR3 DNA sequence: TGCAGCGCCCGGGACAGGAGCTACTATGGCTACACCTTC.

V usage is TRBV18 and J usage is TRBJ2-7; 9 nucleotides match TRBD2. V shed 4 bases, J shed 5 bases, and the junction held 3 bases outside the gene matches. The CDR3 totals 13 residues. The germline CDR1 and CDR2 sequences are KGHSH and LQKENI. The CDR3 spells CASSLRLADEQYV. The CDR3 DNA reads TGTGCCAGCTCACTTCGACTAGCGGACGAGCAGTACGTC.

This sequence joins TRBV20-1 and TRBJ1-2, with a weak D call TRBD1 (5 bases). The germline gives CDR1 DFQATT, CDR2 SNEGSKA (reference sequence). Deletions cut 6 bases from V and 8 bases from J, with 13 bases between. The CDR3 is 11 amino acids. DNA of the CDR3: TGCAGTGCCGCATGGGACTCAGGCTACACCTTC. Translating it yields CSAAWDSGYTF.

This clonotype showed up just a few times. The rearrangement links TRBV18 to TRBJ2-3; 11 positions agree with TRBD2. Trimming at V came to 6 bases and at J to 2 bases, leaving 7 bases not matched to a gene. Per germline, CDR1 KGHSH and CDR2 LQKENI. The CDR3 has 16 residues. The CDR3 region is CASSRSSGGITDTQYF. CDR3 DNA sequence: TGTGCCAGCTCCCGGTCTAGCGGGGGGATCACAGATACGCAGTATTTT. The full variable domain, its missing parts supplied by reference TRBV18 and TRBJ2-3, is NAGVMQNPRHLVRRRGQEARLRCSPMKGHSHVYWYRQLPEEGLKFMVYLQKENIIDESGMPKERFSAEFPKEGPSILRIQQVVRGDSAAYFCASSRSSGGITDTQYFGPGTRLTVL.

This clonotype was seen more than once but under ten times. V is TRBV7-8 and J is TRBJ2-6; 11 nucleotides match TRBD1. V was clipped by 5 bases and J by 4 bases; unmatched bases: 16. The CDR3 sequence is 20 residues long. Germline lookup yields CDR1 SGHVS and CDR2 FQNEAQ. CDR3 sequence: CASSRTGTGGSLSGANVLTF. The CDR3 DNA reads as TGTGCCAGCAGCCGGACCGGGACAGGGGGGTCCCTGTCGGGGGCCAACGTCCTGACTTTC.

CDR3 residues: CASSSGGIYGYTF. The DNA for the CDR3 is TGTGCCAGCAGTTCGGGGGGCATCTATGGCTACACCTTC. The chain links TRBV2 to TRBJ1-2, with D maybe TRBD1 (6 bases). Trimming removed 5 bases from V and 4 bases from J, with 11 bases in between. The CDR3 sequence is 13 residues long. Germline V gene data show CDR1 as SNHLY and CDR2 as FYNNEI.